These 23 T cell receptor beta chains came from one sample sequenced in a study of T cell repertoires in cytomegalovirus infection. TCRdb re-derived calls from the reads in MiXCR, one entry per CDR3 protein. Among over 250,000 distinct CDR3 sequences listed, around 20% were seen once. No antigen has been assigned to these receptors. Specimen: cultured PBMCs, collected from culture after CMV antigen stimulation. The source of these receptors is a human donor in good health (CMV status not recorded). Some clones in this sample may be carry-over from other donors' samples.

The chain carries TRBV29-1 and TRBJ1-1, with D unresolved. The V and J ends lost 2 bases and 0 bases respectively, with 19 bases between them. The germline V gene encodes CDR1 SQVTM and CDR2 ANQGSEA. The CDR3 has 17 residues. In DNA, the CDR3 is TGCAGCGTTGAACCGGGGTACAAGGACTGGATGAACACTGAAGCTTTCTTT. Protein sequence: CSVEPGYKDWMNTEAFF.

This clonotype was seen only a few times. V usage is TRBV6-1 and J usage is TRBJ1-3, with D possibly TRBD1 on 5 matching bases. The germline V gene encodes CDR1 MNHNS and CDR2 SASEGT. CDR3 length: 15 residues. V was cut by 10 bases and J by 0 bases, with 16 bases left in between. CDR3: CATSGTAVSGNTIYF. CDR3 coding DNA: TGTGCCACGTCCGGGACGGCAGTCTCTGGAAACACCATATATTTT.

This clonotype was detected only a few times. V and J are TRBV6-5 and TRBJ2-5; 10 bases are shared with TRBD1. CDR3 length: 15 amino acids. V dropped 5 bases and J dropped 2; count of bases not matched to a gene: 5. Germline V gene lookup returns CDR1 MNHEY and CDR2 SVGAGI. This chain's CDR3 is CASSRRTGGQETQYF. Here the CDR3 DNA reads TGTGCCAGCAGTCGACGGACAGGGGGACAAGAGACCCAGTACTTC.

This clonotype was seen many times. The chain is built from TRBV7-2 and TRBJ2-5; 10 bases agree with TRBD2. This CDR3 is 16 amino acids long. CDR1 is SGHTA and CDR2 is FQGNSA in the germline V gene. V lost 4 bases and J lost 4; bases outside the gene matches: 9. CDR3 DNA: TGTGCCAGCAGCTCCCCTAGCGGGAGTGGTTTAGAGACCCAGTACTTC. Protein product: CASSSPSGSGLETQYF.

The V call is TRBV11-2, the J call TRBJ2-7; 8 bases map to TRBD2. Germline V CDR1 and CDR2: SGHAT, FQNNGV. J gave up 5 bases and V 3 bases, and 9 bases lay outside the gene matches. CDR3 length equals 15 residues. CDR3 in amino acids: CASSFGAGVADEQYV. CDR3 sequence (DNA): TGTGCCAGCAGCTTTGGAGCGGGAGTGGCGGACGAGCAGTACGTC.

The table lists this clonotype with a few counts. The chain links TRBV19 to TRBJ1-1; maybe TRBD1 (5 bases). The V gene lost 1 base and the J gene lost 1 base, with 10 bases spanning the gap. The CDR3 is made up of 15 amino acids. Germline V lookup: CDR1 LNHDA, CDR2 SQIVND (reference sequence). CDR3 sequence (DNA): TGTGCCAGTAGTATAGTTGGGGGAGGGAACACTGAAGCTTTCTTT. This encodes CASSIVGGGNTEAFF.

The chain has TRBV18 and TRBJ1-2; the match to TRBD1 covers 8 bases. The CDR3 extends over 12 amino acids. With V trimmed by 2 bases and J by 14 bases, 7 bases remained unmatched. Germline V gene data show CDR1 as KGHSH and CDR2 as LQKENI. This CDR3 reads CASSPVSGTGTF. The CDR3 coding sequence is TGTGCCAGCTCACCAGTTTCCGGGACAGGAACCTTC.

The V and J genes are TRBV7-2 and TRBJ1-1; D possibly corresponds to TRBD1 (5 bases). V was cut by 3 bases and J by 6 bases, with 14 bases left in between. Germline values: CDR1 SGHTA, CDR2 FQGNSA. This CDR3 is 14 amino acids long. This CDR3 is CASSFHTGGAEAFF. DNA for the CDR3: TGTGCCAGCAGCTTCCACACCGGAGGGGCTGAAGCTTTCTTT.

This clonotype was observed a handful of times. V is TRBV6-2 or TRBV6-3 and J is TRBJ1-6, with 7 bases matching TRBD1. V dropped 5 bases and J dropped 8; count of bases not matched to a gene: 9. In germline, CDR1 is MNHEY, CDR2 SVGEGT. The CDR3 is made up of 15 amino acids. The CDR3 sequence: CASSRRDRKYSPLHF. The CDR3 region has the DNA TGTGCCAGCAGTCGACGGGACAGAAAGTATTCACCCCTCCACTTT.

This clonotype was seen more than once but under ten times. The chain employs TRBV20-1 and TRBJ2-1; 14 nucleotides align to TRBD2. Germline V gene lookup returns CDR1 DFQATT and CDR2 SNEGSKA (reference sequence). The CDR3 runs 16 residues. V lost 6 bases to trimming and J lost 5 bases; unmatched junction nucleotides: 9. Here the CDR3 DNA reads TGCAGTGCCACACCGGGACTAGCGGGAGTCCACAATGAGCAGTTCTTC. Encoded protein: CSATPGLAGVHNEQFF.

The chain employs TRBV7-9 and TRBJ2-1; 9 nucleotides line up with TRBD1. Trimming cost V 4 bases and J 4 bases; bases outside gene matches: 5. The germline CDR1 and CDR2 sequences are SEHNR and FQNEAQ (reference sequence). CDR3 length: 15 amino acids. CDR3 nucleotide sequence: TGTGCCAGCAGCTCCCGGACAGGGGTATACAATGAGCAGTTCTTC. This sequence encodes CASSSRTGVYNEQFF.

The chain recombines TRBV12-3 or TRBV12-4 with TRBJ2-7; maybe TRBD2 (6 bases). The germline V and J ends were trimmed by 5 bases and 2 bases, with 16 bases remaining between them. This CDR3 is built from 15 residues. The CDR3 here is CASSPGTPYTYEQYV. CDR3 nucleotides: TGTGCCAGCAGTCCAGGGACTCCCTACACCTACGAGCAGTACGTC.

This chain connects TRBV5-1 to TRBJ1-4; D perhaps matches TRBD1 (6 bases). Per germline, CDR1 SGHRS and CDR2 YFSETQ. This CDR3 contains 14 residues. Trimming pared 4 bases from V and 7 bases from J, leaving 14 bases between. CDR3 region: CASSQEQGSEKLFF. CDR3 nucleotide sequence: TGCGCCAGCAGCCAGGAACAGGGCTCTGAAAAACTGTTTTTT. Drawing the rest from reference TRBV5-1 and TRBJ1-4, the complete variable domain is KAGVTQTPRYLIKTRGQQVTLSCSPISGHRSVSWYQQTPGQGLQFLFEYFSETQRNKGNFPGRFSGRQFSNSRSEMNVSTLELGDSALYLCASSQEQGSEKLFFGSGTQLSVL.

The V and J genes are TRBV6-1 and TRBJ2-7, with 14 bases that match TRBD2. The CDR3 runs 16 residues. Germline CDR1 reads MNHNS; CDR2 reads SASEGT. Trimming cost V 1 base and J 4 bases; bases outside gene matches: 3. DNA for the CDR3: TGTGCCAGCAGTGAAGACGGGACTAGCGGGAGTTACGAGCAGTACTTC. Encoded protein: CASSEDGTSGSYEQYF.

This clonotype was counted only a few times. The V call is TRBV4-1, the J call TRBJ2-1; D may be TRBD2 (5 bases). Germline V lookup: CDR1 MGHRA, CDR2 YSYEKL. The CDR3 has 14 amino acids. The ends were cut back, 0 bases at V and 8 bases at J, with 11 bases in the middle. The CDR3 sequence is CASSQDVGRDEQFF. CDR3 nucleotides: TGCGCCAGCAGCCAAGATGTCGGGCGGGATGAGCAGTTCTTC.

The chain has TRBV12-5 and TRBJ1-1, with D maybe TRBD1 (5 bases). CDR3 length: 13 amino acids. The germline V gene encodes CDR1 LGHNT and CDR2 FRNRAP. Trimming cost V 6 bases and J 3 bases, with 11 bases left between them. The CDR3 reads CASGRGGYTEAFF. CDR3 DNA sequence: TGTGCTAGTGGGCGGGGGGGGTACACTGAAGCTTTCTTT.

The chain links TRBV9 to TRBJ2-3, with 7 bases lining up with TRBD1. V dropped 4 bases and J dropped 0; count of bases not matched to a gene: 8. Germline lookup yields CDR1 SGDLS and CDR2 YYNGEE. The CDR3 sequence is 16 residues long. CDR3 sequence reads: CASSPSTGLSTDTQYF. The CDR3 region has the DNA TGTGCCAGCAGCCCCTCGACAGGGCTTAGCACAGATACGCAGTATTTT.

The genes are TRBV7-9 and TRBJ1-5; no firm D call. V lost 4 bases and J lost 3, with 10 bases in between. This CDR3 has 14 residues. Germline CDR1 and CDR2: SEHNR and FQNEAQ (reference sequence). The CDR3 DNA follows: TGTGCCAGCAGCTCAGAAAGAGACAATCAGCCCCAGCATTTT. Amino acid sequence: CASSSERDNQPQHF.

This clonotype was recorded a few times. The V call is TRBV6-6, the J call TRBJ2-1, with TRBD2 matching 13 bases. The ends lost 5 bases at V and 0 bases at J; junction bases unmatched: 13. The CDR3 is 20 residues long. Germline values: CDR1 MNHNY, CDR2 SVGAGI (reference sequence). The CDR3 loop reads CASSPHLTSGRSNSYNEQFF. CDR3 DNA sequence: TGTGCCAGCAGTCCCCACTTGACTAGCGGGAGGTCCAACTCCTACAATGAGCAGTTCTTC.

This clonotype was observed many times. The chain carries TRBV28 and TRBJ2-7; maybe TRBD2 (6 bases). Trimming shortened V by 8 bases and J by 3 bases, and 14 bases separated the two germline ends. This CDR3 contains 13 residues. Germline CDR1 MDHEN, CDR2 SYDVKM. The CDR3 spells CASRGTVFYEQYF. CDR3 nucleotides: TGTGCCAGCCGGGGGACTGTCTTCTACGAGCAGTACTTC.

A word on this clonotype: The DNA is omitted, as the CDR3 cannot be located on it reliably, and the CDR3 follows TCRdb's listing. This CDR3 reads CASSSSTGADNEQFF. This rearrangement joins TRBV2 to TRBJ2-1; the tabulated D call, TRBD1, remains unverified against the DNA. Germline V lookup: CDR1 SNHLY, CDR2 FYNNEI. The CDR3 spans 15 amino acids, including both terminal residues.

The chain combines TRBV7-2 with TRBJ2-1; TRBD2 might be the D (6 bases). Trimming stripped 5 bases from V and 5 bases from J, with 16 bases between. Germline CDR1 is SGHTA and CDR2 is FQGNSA. The CDR3 loop spans 15 amino acids. Here the CDR3 reads CASSVLPGANNEQFF. The CDR3 region has the DNA TGTGCCAGCAGCGTTCTACCGGGAGCCAACAATGAGCAGTTCTTC.

This clonotype was seen many times. The rearrangement joins TRBV6-2 or TRBV6-3 to TRBJ2-7; 7 positions agree with TRBD2. Germline V gives CDR1 MNHEY, CDR2 SVGEGT. The CDR3 has 14 residues. J was trimmed by 6 bases and V by 6 bases; bases with no gene match: 11. The CDR3 DNA reads as TGTGCCAGCAGCCGCCCAACTAGCGTTGGCGAGCAGTACGTC. Amino acid sequence: CASSRPTSVGEQYV.